This T cell receptor beta chain stems from a study of blood T cell repertoires in COVID-19. This clone was seen a handful of times. In the original analysis: Cell counts per sample came from amplifying reference gene primers. TCRdb's copy holds only in-frame clones and misses some; the assay was immunoSEQ multiplex PCR. V, J and clone size are taken as reported in that table, and D and trimming were inferred from the DNA itself. The profile shows about 230,000 clones, roughly nine tenths of them singletons. This receptor was identified in a young woman with acute COVID-19. The specimen was PBMCs or T cells enriched from blood (not recorded which).

The CDR3 nucleotides read TGTGCCAGCAGTTACCCGACGGACAGTGTTGAAGCTTTCTTT. Translated: CASSYPTDSVEAFF. This chain joins TRBV6-9 and TRBJ1-1; the D gene is possibly TRBD1 (6 bases). The CDR3 spans 14 residues. Trimming stripped 3 bases from V and 7 bases from J, with 15 bases between. Per the germline V gene, CDR1 is MNHGY and CDR2 is SVAAGI.